One sample yielded the 2 T cell receptor beta chains listed below, sequenced in a study of T cells in Graves' hyperthyroidism and ophthalmopathy. From RNA transcripts, TCR beta CDR3 regions were amplified. In the first-round RT-PCR of the TCR CDR3, the HTBI primer set was used. TCRdb passed the multiplex PCR reads through MiXCR, listing each CDR3 protein once. The profile shows under 750,000 distinct CDR3 sequences, roughly a sixth of them singletons. The specimen sequenced was blood. The origin of the receptors is a woman aged 45-65 years with Graves' hyperthyroidism that later progressed to Graves' ophthalmopathy.

This clonotype has more than one count but fewer than ten. The gene calls are TRBV7-9 and TRBJ1-1; 9 bases are a match to TRBD1. Germline CDR1 SEHNR, CDR2 FQNEAQ (reference sequence). The CDR3 is made up of 16 amino acids. The V and J ends lost 0 bases and 4 bases, in that order; junction bases with no gene match: 6. The CDR3 sequence is CASSLAVTGGGTEAFF. The DNA for the CDR3 is TGTGCCAGCAGCTTAGCTGTCACAGGGGGCGGCACTGAAGCTTTCTTT.

This clonotype was seen only a few times. The chain carries TRBV27 and TRBJ1-6; 10 bases align to TRBD1. J was trimmed by 4 bases and V by 6 bases; bases with no gene match: 6. This CDR3 has 16 amino acids. Germline V CDR1 and CDR2: MNHEY, SMNVEV (reference sequence). The CDR3 DNA is TGTGCCAGCAGGCTTCGACAGGGGGCTTATAATTCACCCCTCCACTTT. Translating it yields CASRLRQGAYNSPLHF.